This record looks at one T cell receptor (beta chain) sequence and its context. Its antigen is still unknown. Base-call qualities are not available, and no considerably larger clone is one nucleotide away. Enrolling through a virtual design, the prospective study's participants ranged in age from about 18 to 100 years and lived across 24 United States geographic areas. In the prospective study, cohorts were assigned on the basis of participant-reported clinical history obtained from a screening survey and a study questionnaire. ImmuneRACE Cohort 3 recovered participants were defined by two consecutive negative NP/OP PCR tests, healthcare professional clearance, or symptom resolution. In the prospective study, whole blood, serum and a nasopharyngeal or oropharyngeal swab were collected from each participant by mobile phlebotomists. Prospective study participants could optionally give additional blood draws and questionnaires over an approximately 2-month period. Prospective study blood samples were shipped either frozen or at room temperature before DNA extraction.

For CDR1 and CDR2, the germline V gene lists SGHDT and YYEEEE. Ends trimmed: V by 4 bases, J by 5 bases; bases unmatched to a gene: 13. The CDR3 starts with the cysteine, ends with the phenylalanine, and has 16 residues. Only the CDR3 DNA is retained, 48 bases long and in frame from the first base. TCRbeta CDR3 regions were amplified from genomic DNA using the immunoSEQ Assay, a bias-controlled multiplex PCR. The study's processing was this. Nucleated cell counts per sample were estimated from amplification of reference gene primers within the assay. Sequence reads were collapsed and filtered to measure the absolute abundance of every unique TCRbeta CDR3 rearrangement. For each sample, productive Simpson clonality was calculated by taking the square root of Simpson's diversity index across productive rearrangements. TCRdb's version of the immuneACCESS table is confined to in-frame rearrangements and falls short of the full clone set. An unresolved V gene accounts for under half of the shortfall where checked; the remainder is of unknown origin. V, J and clone size derive from that table, while D and trimming were established from the DNA sequence. The sample data list roughly 240,000 clones, and more than 70% of these were observed just once. The ten largest clones capture about 2.1% of the sample.

These data are taken from a study of blood T cell repertoires in COVID-19 (dated by TCRdb to 2019 to 2021). For context, the study as a whole: The collaborator samples originated in the United States, Italy and Spain and spanned the acute and convalescent phases of COVID-19. The material from the prospective study consisted of cDNA or gDNA derived from T cells, B-cell-depleted T cells, or PBMCs. Subjects who had been exposed to COVID-19, were actively infected with it, or had recovered from it provided the deeply sampled blood TCRbeta repertoires that made up the dataset. The repertoires were made available in a free public database intended to serve as a resource for research on the immune response to SARS-CoV-2. A de-identified subject ID, COVID-19 status, age in years and sex were almost always included in the sample metadata. The samples were drawn from two sources: the first 160 participants of the ongoing ImmuneRACE study, and 1,200 or so subjects contributed by 6 global collaborators. HLA class I and class II types, where available, came from metadata supplied by the sample provider rather than from assay-based typing.

Findings and caveats that apply to the study as a whole: Clinical and demographic metadata were provided uncurated, with the amount varying by source and participant.

This sequence originates from a woman aged 50 to 60 who had recovered from COVID-19. Sequenced sample: PBMCs or T cells enriched from blood (not recorded which). The chain was built from TRBV5-6 and TRBJ1-2; the central 8 bases match TRBD1. The CDR3 in this case is CASSVPWDRPVYGYTF. The nucleotide sequence is TGTGCCAGCAGCGTTCCATGGGACAGGCCAGTTTATGGCTACACCTTC. The CDR3, completed at both ends by the reference TRBV5-6 and TRBJ1-2 genes, gives the full variable domain DAGVTQSPTHLIKTRGQQVTLRCSPKSGHDTVSWYQQALGQGPQFIFQYYEEEERQRGNFPDRFSGHQFPNYSSELNVNALLLGDSALYLCASSVPWDRPVYGYTFGSGTRLTVV.